This TCR beta chain was retrieved from a study of long-term antiretroviral therapy in people with HIV. Study-wide context: Collection dates of the earliest samples fall about a decade before the 2015 immediate-ART recommendation.

Study-level findings and limits: Blood in the study was drawn between the mid-2000s and the late 2010s, possibly under older ART regimens, which may be less effective than current ones.

It was version v3.0 of the immunoSEQ assay that was run at survey level. What sequencing targeted per sample was about 35,000-55,000 T-cell genomes. The data were produced by immunoSEQ multiplex PCR, yet TCRdb's version contains in-frame clones alone and is incomplete. Among tens of thousands of clones, approximately 95% were seen once, and the ten largest hold about 3%. This clone was counted a few times. Its cognate antigen is unknown. For each donor, at least one pre-ART and at least two post-ART PBMC samples were available. The V end lost 8 bases, the J end lost 5 bases, and 4 bases lay between the germline ends. CDR3 length: 10 amino acids. Germline CDR1 is SGHTA and CDR2 is FQGNSA.

The receptor's source is a man aged 50 or older with HIV. The material was unsorted PBMCs, obtained 5.3 years after starting antiretroviral therapy. This chain connects TRBV7-2 to TRBJ2-1; no definite D call. The DNA of the CDR3 is TGTGCCAGCGGCCACAATGAGCAGTTCTTC. Its protein product is CASGHNEQFF.